The following is a T cell receptor beta chain sequence with its context. This likely reflects a read error, since a far larger clone is one base away. This sample was taken from a study of low-dose radiotherapy and immunotherapy resistance in tumors. Both TCRalpha and TCRbeta chains were reverse transcribed with V-gene-specific primers. The authors amplified TCRs for 20 PCR cycles with a constant-region primer and a V-primer adapter. TCRdb used MiXCR to reprocess the reads, holding one entry per CDR3 protein. The sample includes 60,000 to 90,000 distinct CDR3 sequences, roughly 30% of them seen just once. Time point denoted: before trial treatment. It was nivolumab, ipilimumab, aspirin, low-dose cyclophosphamide and low-dose radiotherapy that donors received. As a condition of eligibility, patients had advanced solid tumors lacking tumor-infiltrating lymphocytes. This CDR3 is built from 13 residues. Trimming stripped 5 bases from V and 3 bases from J, with 12 bases between. Germline V gives CDR1 SGDLS, CDR2 YYNGEE.

This specimen consisted of PBMCs, obtained before treatment. This sequence originates from a female donor with ovarian cancer. V usage is TRBV9 and J usage is TRBJ2-7; D might be TRBD1 (5 bases). The CDR3 bases are TGTGCCAGCAGTCAGGAAGGGGTCTACGAGCAGTACTTC. Translation gives CASSQEGVYEQYF.